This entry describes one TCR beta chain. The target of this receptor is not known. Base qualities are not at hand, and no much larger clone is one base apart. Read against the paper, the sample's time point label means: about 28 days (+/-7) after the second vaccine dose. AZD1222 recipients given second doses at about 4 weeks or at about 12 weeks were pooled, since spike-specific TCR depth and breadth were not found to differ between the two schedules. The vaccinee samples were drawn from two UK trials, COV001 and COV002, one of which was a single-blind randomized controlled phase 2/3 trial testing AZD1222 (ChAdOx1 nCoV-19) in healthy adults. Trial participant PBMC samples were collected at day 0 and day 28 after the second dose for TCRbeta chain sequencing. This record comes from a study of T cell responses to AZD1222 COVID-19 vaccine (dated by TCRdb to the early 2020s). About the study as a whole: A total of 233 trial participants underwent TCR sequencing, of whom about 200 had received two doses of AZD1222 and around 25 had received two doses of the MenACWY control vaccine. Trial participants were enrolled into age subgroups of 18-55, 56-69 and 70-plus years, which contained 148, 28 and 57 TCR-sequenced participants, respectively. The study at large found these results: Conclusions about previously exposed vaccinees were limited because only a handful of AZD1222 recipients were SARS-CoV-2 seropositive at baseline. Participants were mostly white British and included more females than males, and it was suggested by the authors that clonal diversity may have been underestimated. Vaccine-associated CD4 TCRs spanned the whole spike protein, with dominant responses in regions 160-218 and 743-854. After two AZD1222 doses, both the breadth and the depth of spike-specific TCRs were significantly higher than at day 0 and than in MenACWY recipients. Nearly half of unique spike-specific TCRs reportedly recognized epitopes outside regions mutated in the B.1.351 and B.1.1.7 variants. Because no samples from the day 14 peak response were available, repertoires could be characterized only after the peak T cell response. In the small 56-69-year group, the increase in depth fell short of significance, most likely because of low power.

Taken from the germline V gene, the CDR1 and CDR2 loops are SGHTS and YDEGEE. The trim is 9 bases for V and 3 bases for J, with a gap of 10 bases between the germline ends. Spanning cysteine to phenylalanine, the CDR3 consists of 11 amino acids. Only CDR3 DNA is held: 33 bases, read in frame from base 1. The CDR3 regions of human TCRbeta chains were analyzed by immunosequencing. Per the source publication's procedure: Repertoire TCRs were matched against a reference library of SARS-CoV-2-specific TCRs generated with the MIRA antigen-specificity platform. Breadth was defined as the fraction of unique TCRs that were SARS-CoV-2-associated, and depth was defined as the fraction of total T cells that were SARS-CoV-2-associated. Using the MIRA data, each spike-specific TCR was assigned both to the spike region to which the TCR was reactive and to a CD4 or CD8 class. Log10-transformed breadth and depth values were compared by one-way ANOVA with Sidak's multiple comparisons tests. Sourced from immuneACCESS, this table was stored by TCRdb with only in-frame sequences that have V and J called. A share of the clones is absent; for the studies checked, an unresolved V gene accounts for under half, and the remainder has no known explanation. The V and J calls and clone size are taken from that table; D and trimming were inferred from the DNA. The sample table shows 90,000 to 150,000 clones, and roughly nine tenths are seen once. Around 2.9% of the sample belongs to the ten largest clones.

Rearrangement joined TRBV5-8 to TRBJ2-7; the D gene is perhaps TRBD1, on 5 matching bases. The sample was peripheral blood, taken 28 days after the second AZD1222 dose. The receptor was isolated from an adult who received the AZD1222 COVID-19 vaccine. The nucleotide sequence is TGTGCCACCGACAGTAACTACGAGCAGTACTTC. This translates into CATDSNYEQYF.